One and the same sample provided the 20 T cell receptor beta chains below, sequenced in a study of T-cell memory formation after mild COVID-19. One entry per CDR3 protein results from TCRdb running MiXCR on the 5' RACE reads. Seen here are roughly 260,000 distinct CDR3 sequences, roughly 17% observed once, and the top ten hold around 3.8%. Sequenced material: PBMCs or a T cell subset sorted from them (not recorded which). The receptor source for this set is a man aged 18-30 years who had mild COVID-19 (a few samples of this study predate the infection). Cell type and time point are not known.

The chain carries TRBV5-1 and TRBJ2-2, with 9 bases that match TRBD1. The CDR3 spans 18 residues. Germline CDR1 SGHRS, CDR2 YFSETQ. The V and J ends lost 0 bases and 5 bases, in that order; junction bases with no gene match: 11. DNA of the CDR3: TGCGCCAGCAGCTTGGGTCGTTCGGACAGGGGATGGACCGGGGAGCTGTTTTTT. As protein: CASSLGRSDRGWTGELFF.

This clonotype was counted only a few times. The V gene is TRBV23-1, the J gene TRBJ2-1, with 10 bases matching TRBD1. TRBV23-1 is flagged as an ORF with uncertain function. V lost 6 bases, J lost 8 bases, and 13 bases stayed unmatched. The CDR3 runs to 16 residues. The CDR3 nucleotides read TGCGCCAGCAGGATCTGGGACAGGGGCCTAGGGGATGAGCAGTTCTTC. Translated, it gives CASRIWDRGLGDEQFF.

This rearrangement joins TRBV29-1 to TRBJ1-1; D not certain. The CDR3 totals 12 residues. V gave up 0 bases and J gave up 6 bases, with 8 bases separating them. CDR1 and CDR2 (germline): SQVTM, ANQGSEA. The CDR3, as DNA: TGCAGCGTTGAAGACGGTGGGGCTGAAGCTTTCTTT. Amino acids: CSVEDGGAEAFF. Variable domain in full (rest from reference TRBV29-1 and TRBJ1-1): SAVISQKPSRDICQRGTSLTIQCQVDSQVTMMFWYRQQPGQSLTLIATANQGSEATYESGFVIDKFPISRPNLTFSTLTVSNMSPEDSSIYLCSVEDGGAEAFFGQGTRLTVV.

This clonotype appeared many times. This chain joins TRBV4-3 and TRBJ2-1, with no clear D. The CDR3 contains 14 residues. The germline gives CDR1 LGHNA, CDR2 YSLEER. Between the trimmed V and J ends, which lost 2 bases and 8 bases, there was a span of 13 bases. CDR3 DNA: TGCGCCAGCAGCCAAAGGACGACCCTTCATGAGCAGTTCTTC. Translation: CASSQRTTLHEQFF.

This clonotype was picked up a small number of times. This chain uses TRBV12-3 or TRBV12-4 with TRBJ2-7; 8 nucleotides agree with TRBD1. CDR3 length equals 15 residues. In DNA, the CDR3 is TGTGCCAGCAGTCCGACAGGGGACGCCTCCCACGAGCAGTACGTC. It encodes CASSPTGDASHEQYV.

This clonotype turned up a few times. The J gene is TRBJ2-7, the V gene TRBV20-1; possible D gene TRBD2, 6 bases. This CDR3 has 11 amino acids. Trimming removed 5 bases from V and 9 bases from J, with 14 bases in between. Germline V gives CDR1 DFQATT, CDR2 SNEGSKA (reference sequence). The CDR3 DNA reads as TGCAGTGCTCCGGGAGCGTTGGGGCAGTACTTC. Translation gives CSAPGALGQYF.

This clonotype has a count of ten or more. The chain uses TRBV5-6 and TRBJ2-3; 9 bases agree with TRBD2. Germline CDR1 and CDR2: SGHDT and YYEEEE. The CDR3 totals 19 residues. V dropped 4 bases and J dropped 5; count of bases not matched to a gene: 20. The CDR3 DNA sequence: TGTGCCAGCAGCCCCCTTGGGAGTTTCAGCGGGGGGCATCAAGATACGCAGTATTTT. Encoded protein: CASSPLGSFSGGHQDTQYF.

The chain couples TRBV30 to TRBJ2-1; D not resolved. With 0 bases removed from V and 5 bases from J, the gap between germline ends came to 5 bases. The CDR3 extends over 12 amino acids. Germline assignment: CDR1 GTSNPN and CDR2 SVGIG (reference sequence). The CDR3 loop reads CAWSVTDNEQFF. CDR3 nucleotides: TGTGCCTGGAGTGTCACAGACAATGAGCAGTTCTTC.

A remark on this clonotype: The CDR3 does not close with the conserved phenylalanine or tryptophan, likely indicating a read error. The gene calls are TRBV20-1 and TRBJ2-5; TRBD1 agrees at 9 bases. This CDR3 is built from 14 residues. The junction had 6 bases not matched to a gene; V was cut back by 3 bases and J by 4 bases. From germline, CDR1 is DFQATT and CDR2 SNEGSKA (reference sequence). Written as DNA, the CDR3 is TGCAGTGCTAGTATCGGACAGGGGCGAGAGACCCAGTACTTA. This sequence encodes CSASIGQGRETQYL.

This clonotype was seen more than once but under ten times. The V gene is TRBV20-1, the J gene TRBJ1-2; D is ambiguous. Trimming cost V 6 bases and J 2 bases, with 13 bases left between them. Germline V lookup: CDR1 DFQATT, CDR2 SNEGSKA (reference sequence). This CDR3 spans 13 amino acids. The CDR3 DNA follows: TGCAGTGCCGCCATCCGGGTGAACTATGGCTACACCTTC. Translation gives CSAAIRVNYGYTF.

This clonotype was recorded a few times. The chain links TRBV20-1 to TRBJ1-1, with TRBD1 as a possible D gene (6 bases). Looked up from germline, CDR1 is DFQATT and CDR2 is SNEGSKA (reference sequence). This CDR3 contains 14 residues. The ends were cut back, 1 base at V and 5 bases at J, with 14 bases in the middle. The CDR3, as DNA: TGCAGTGCTAGAGTTGGGGGGCTGCGTACTGAAGCTTTCTTT. Residues: CSARVGGLRTEAFF.

This clonotype was counted a few times. The genes are TRBV12-3 or TRBV12-4 and TRBJ1-4; 9 nucleotides match TRBD1. The CDR3 is made up of 16 amino acids. Losses at the gene ends were 7 bases for V and 8 bases for J; bases not matched to a gene: 14. CDR3 nucleotides: TGTGCCAGCAAGCCAGGACCCGGGACAGGGCCCGAAAAACTGTTTTTT. This codes for CASKPGPGTGPEKLFF.

The genes are TRBV5-1 and TRBJ1-6; 7 positions agree with TRBD1. Losses at the gene ends were 1 base for V and 9 bases for J; bases not matched to a gene: 7. The CDR3 extends over 15 amino acids. CDR1 is SGHRS, CDR2 YFSETQ, per germline. In DNA form, the CDR3 reads TGCGCCAGCAGCTTGTCTCTCGGACAGGCTTCACCCCTCCACTTT. It is translated as CASSLSLGQASPLHF.

This clonotype showed up many times. The chain is built from TRBV11-3 and TRBJ1-1; perhaps TRBD1 as D (6 bases). CDR1 is SGHNT, CDR2 YENEEA, per germline. This CDR3 region has 12 residues. The ends were cut back, 5 bases at V and 5 bases at J, with 9 bases in the middle. CDR3 region: CASSPGATEAFF. CDR3 in DNA: TGTGCCAGCAGCCCGGGGGCTACTGAAGCTTTCTTT.

The rearrangement joins TRBV5-1 to TRBJ1-1, with 8 nucleotides matching TRBD1. V was clipped by 3 bases and J by 0 bases; unmatched bases: 7. The CDR3 is 16 amino acids. In germline, CDR1 is SGHRS, CDR2 YFSETQ. Here the CDR3 reads CASSSAPGQVNTEAFF. The CDR3 nucleotides read TGCGCCAGCAGCTCTGCCCCGGGACAGGTGAACACTGAAGCTTTCTTT.

This clonotype has a count of ten or more. This rearrangement joins TRBV7-9 to TRBJ1-2, with 10 bases lining up with TRBD1. The CDR3 length is 15 residues. The V segment lost 5 bases and the J segment 7 bases; nucleotides outside the gene matches: 10. Germline values: CDR1 SEHNR, CDR2 FQNEAQ (reference sequence). The CDR3: CASSTRDRGSSGYTF. The CDR3 nucleotides are TGTGCCAGCAGCACAAGGGACAGGGGATCGAGTGGCTACACCTTC.

The chain uses TRBV6-5 and TRBJ1-2, with TRBD1 as a possible D gene (6 bases). V dropped 0 bases and J dropped 4 bases, with 15 bases sitting between them. The CDR3 is 16 residues long. Germline values: CDR1 MNHEY, CDR2 SVGAGI. The CDR3 region has the DNA TGTGCCAGCAGTTACTCTCAGGGAAGGGGGTTCTATGGCTACACCTTC. Translating it yields CASSYSQGRGFYGYTF.

The chain is built from TRBV4-2 and TRBJ2-7; a possible D gene is TRBD2 (5 bases). Trimming removed 0 bases from V and 6 bases from J, with 9 bases in between. From germline, CDR1 is LGHNA and CDR2 YNFKEQ. The CDR3 is made up of 13 amino acids. CDR3 loop: CASSQDSGSEQYF. The CDR3 region has the DNA TGTGCCAGCAGCCAAGATTCGGGGAGCGAGCAGTACTTC.

This clonotype occurred a few times. V gene TRBV5-1 combines with J gene TRBJ2-5; TRBD2 matches at 8 bases. The CDR3 length is 17 residues. Germline lookup yields CDR1 SGHRS and CDR2 YFSETQ. The V segment lost 0 bases and the J segment 1 base; nucleotides outside the gene matches: 8. The CDR3 nucleotides are TGCGCCAGCAGCTTGGTCCCAGCGGGGGCCTCCCAAGAGACCCAGTACTTC. The encoded protein is CASSLVPAGASQETQYF.

The chain links TRBV3-1 to TRBJ2-3; TRBD2 might be the D (6 bases). The CDR3 contains 14 residues. CDR1 and CDR2 (germline): LGHDT, YNNKEL (reference sequence). V lost 2 bases and J 2 bases, leaving 8 bases between the germline ends. Here the CDR3 reads CASSQPGDTDTQYF. The CDR3 bases are TGTGCCAGCAGCCAACCGGGGGACACAGATACGCAGTATTTT.